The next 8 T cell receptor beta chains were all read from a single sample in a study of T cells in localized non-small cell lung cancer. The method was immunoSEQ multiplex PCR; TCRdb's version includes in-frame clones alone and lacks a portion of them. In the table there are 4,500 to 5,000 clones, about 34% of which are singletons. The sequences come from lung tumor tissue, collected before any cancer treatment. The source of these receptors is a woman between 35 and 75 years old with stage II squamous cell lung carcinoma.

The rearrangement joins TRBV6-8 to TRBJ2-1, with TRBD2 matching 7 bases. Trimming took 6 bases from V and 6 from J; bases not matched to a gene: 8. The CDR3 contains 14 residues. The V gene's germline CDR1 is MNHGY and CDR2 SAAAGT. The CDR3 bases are TGTGCCAGCAGCGAAGAGGCTAGCGGCAATGAGCAGTTCTTC. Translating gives CASSEEASGNEQFF.

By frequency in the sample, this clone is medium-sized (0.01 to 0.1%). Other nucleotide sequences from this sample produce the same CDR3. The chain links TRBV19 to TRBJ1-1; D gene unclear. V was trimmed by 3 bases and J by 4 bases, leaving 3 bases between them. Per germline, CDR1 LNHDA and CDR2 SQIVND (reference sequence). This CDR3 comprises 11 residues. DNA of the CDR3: TGTGCCAGTAGTATTGGCACTGAAGCTTTCTTT. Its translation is CASSIGTEAFF.

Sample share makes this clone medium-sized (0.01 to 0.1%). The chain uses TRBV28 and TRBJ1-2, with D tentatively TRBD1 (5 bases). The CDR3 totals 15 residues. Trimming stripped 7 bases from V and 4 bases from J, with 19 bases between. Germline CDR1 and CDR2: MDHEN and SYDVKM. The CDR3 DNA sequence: TGTGCCAGCACCGCAAGGGGAATATGGACCTATGGCTACACCTTC. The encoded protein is CASTARGIWTYGYTF.

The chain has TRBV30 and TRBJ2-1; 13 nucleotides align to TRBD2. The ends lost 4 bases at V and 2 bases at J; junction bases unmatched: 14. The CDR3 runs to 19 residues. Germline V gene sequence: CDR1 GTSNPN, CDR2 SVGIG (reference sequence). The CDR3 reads CAWITTGTSGILPYNEQFF. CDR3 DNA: TGTGCCTGGATAACGACCGGGACTAGCGGGATTTTGCCCTACAATGAGCAGTTCTTC.

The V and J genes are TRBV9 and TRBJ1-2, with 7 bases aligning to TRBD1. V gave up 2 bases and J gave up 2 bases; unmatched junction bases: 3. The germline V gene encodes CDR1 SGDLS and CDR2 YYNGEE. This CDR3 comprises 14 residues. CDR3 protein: CASSVGTDNYGYTF. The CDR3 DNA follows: TGTGCCAGCAGCGTTGGGACAGACAACTATGGCTACACCTTC.

The chain's CDR3 is CASSAAVFDTEAFF. The DNA of the CDR3 is TGTGCCAGCAGTGCCGCGGTTTTCGACACTGAAGCTTTCTTT. This chain uses TRBV25-1 with TRBJ1-1, with D uncertain. Between the trimmed V and J ends, which lost 4 bases and 3 bases, there was a span of 12 bases. Germline loops: CDR1 MGHDK, CDR2 SYGVNS. The CDR3 has 14 amino acids.

CDR3 in DNA: TGTGCCAGCAGACCGTCGACAGGGTGGTACACTGAAGCTTTCTTT. Its protein product is CASRPSTGWYTEAFF. The chain couples TRBV6-8 to TRBJ1-1; 7 nucleotides align to TRBD1. The germline V gene encodes CDR1 MNHGY and CDR2 SAAAGT. V trimming: 6 bases; J trimming: 3 bases; junction bases outside the gene matches: 10. The CDR3 is 15 amino acids.

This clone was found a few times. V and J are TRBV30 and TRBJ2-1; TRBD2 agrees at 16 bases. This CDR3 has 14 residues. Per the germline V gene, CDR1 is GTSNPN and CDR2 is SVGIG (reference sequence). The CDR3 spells CAGTSGRAHNEQFF. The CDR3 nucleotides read TGTGCGGGGACTAGCGGGAGGGCCCACAATGAGCAGTTCTTC.